Listed below are T cell receptor beta chains from one sample, sequenced in a study of CD8+ T cells in alopecia areata. Some clones are missing from TCRdb's copy, which holds only in-frame ones; the method was immunoSEQ multiplex PCR. Of over 150,000 clones in the sample, 60% were seen once. This sample comprised CD4+ T cells sorted from blood, obtained at week 4, from a patient treated with tofacitinib. Receptors originate from a human donor with alopecia areata. CDR3s include the opening cysteine and the closing phenylalanine or tryptophan. Each record gives: CDR3 length, D gene, clone size, V gene, J gene, CDR3 DNA, CDR3 protein. The D gene is left open where the match is weak. Expanded clones are given a class, and other clones once, few, many or no size at all.

cdr3_length: 12
d_call: -
clone_size: few
v_call: TRBV28
j_call: TRBJ1-2
cdr3_nt: TGTGCCAGCAGTTTGGTGGTGGGTGGCTACACCTTC
cdr3_aa: CASSLVVGGYTF

cdr3_length: 13
d_call: -
clone_size: -
v_call: TRBV14
j_call: TRBJ1-4
cdr3_nt: TGTGCCAGCAGCCAAGAGGGGCGTGAAAAACTGTTTTTT
cdr3_aa: CASSQEGREKLFF

cdr3_length: 17
d_call: TRBD1
clone_size: -
v_call: TRBV15
j_call: TRBJ2-2
cdr3_nt: TGTGCCACCAGCAGAAGCCCCCCGGACAGGGGTACCGGGGAGCTGTTTTTT
cdr3_aa: CATSRSPPDRGTGELFF

cdr3_length: 14
d_call: TRBD1
clone_size: -
v_call: TRBV28
j_call: TRBJ2-2
cdr3_nt: TGTGCCAGCAGTCCAGGACAGGGGCCCGGGGAGCTGTTTTTT
cdr3_aa: CASSPGQGPGELFF

cdr3_length: 14
d_call: -
clone_size: -
v_call: TRBV18
j_call: TRBJ2-2
cdr3_nt: TGTGCCAGCTCACCGCAGGGTCGGACCGGGGAGCTGTTTTTT
cdr3_aa: CASSPQGRTGELFF

cdr3_length: 12
d_call: TRBD1
clone_size: -
v_call: TRBV29-1
j_call: TRBJ2-7
cdr3_nt: TGCAGCGTTAGGGACAGCACGTACGAGCAGTACTTC
cdr3_aa: CSVRDSTYEQYF

cdr3_length: 14
d_call: -
clone_size: -
v_call: TRBV30
j_call: TRBJ2-1
cdr3_nt: TGTGCCTGGAGGCGGCAGGGCGAAGGGAATGAGCAGTTCTTC
cdr3_aa: CAWRRQGEGNEQFF

cdr3_length: 16
d_call: -
clone_size: -
v_call: TRBV30
j_call: TRBJ2-7
cdr3_nt: TGTGCCTGGAGTGCCACACCGGGACCACGGTCGGCCGAGCAGTACTTC
cdr3_aa: CAWSATPGPRSAEQYF

cdr3_length: 12
d_call: -
clone_size: few
v_call: TRBV18
j_call: TRBJ2-5
cdr3_nt: TGTGCCAGCTCACCCCTTAGGGAGACCCAGTACTTC
cdr3_aa: CASSPLRETQYF

cdr3_length: 16
d_call: TRBD2
clone_size: -
v_call: TRBV5-1
j_call: TRBJ2-3
cdr3_nt: TGCGCCAGCAGCACCGGACTAGCGGGGGGGTCAGATACGCAGTATTTT
cdr3_aa: CASSTGLAGGSDTQYF

cdr3_length: 13
d_call: TRBD1
clone_size: -
v_call: TRBV5-4
j_call: TRBJ2-5
cdr3_nt: TGTGCCAGCAGAACAGGGGCGTCAGAGACCCAGTACTTC
cdr3_aa: CASRTGASETQYF

cdr3_length: 13
d_call: -
clone_size: -
v_call: TRBV2
j_call: TRBJ1-5
cdr3_nt: TGTGCCAGTAGACAGTTTAGCAATCAGCCCCAGCATTTT
cdr3_aa: CASRQFSNQPQHF

cdr3_length: 13
d_call: -
clone_size: -
v_call: TRBV4-1
j_call: TRBJ2-7
cdr3_nt: TGCGCCAGCAGCCCCCTGCGGGGATCCGAGCAGTACTTC
cdr3_aa: CASSPLRGSEQYF

cdr3_length: 14
d_call: TRBD1
clone_size: -
v_call: TRBV7-2
j_call: TRBJ2-3
cdr3_nt: TGTGCCAGCAGCCAAGCGGACAGGGAAGATACGCAGTATTTT
cdr3_aa: CASSQADREDTQYF

cdr3_length: 13
d_call: -
clone_size: -
v_call: TRBV5-1
j_call: TRBJ2-5
cdr3_nt: TGCGCCAGCAGTGAAGGGGCGCGGGAGACCCAGTACTTC
cdr3_aa: CASSEGARETQYF

cdr3_length: 14
d_call: -
clone_size: -
v_call: TRBV7-2
j_call: TRBJ1-1
cdr3_nt: TGTGCCAGCAGCTTAGGGGGAGCAAGGACTGAAGCTTTCTTT
cdr3_aa: CASSLGGARTEAFF

cdr3_length: 13
d_call: -
clone_size: -
v_call: TRBV11-2
j_call: TRBJ2-7
cdr3_nt: TGTGCCAGCAGCTTAGCATCATTAGATCCGCAGTACTTC
cdr3_aa: CASSLASLDPQYF